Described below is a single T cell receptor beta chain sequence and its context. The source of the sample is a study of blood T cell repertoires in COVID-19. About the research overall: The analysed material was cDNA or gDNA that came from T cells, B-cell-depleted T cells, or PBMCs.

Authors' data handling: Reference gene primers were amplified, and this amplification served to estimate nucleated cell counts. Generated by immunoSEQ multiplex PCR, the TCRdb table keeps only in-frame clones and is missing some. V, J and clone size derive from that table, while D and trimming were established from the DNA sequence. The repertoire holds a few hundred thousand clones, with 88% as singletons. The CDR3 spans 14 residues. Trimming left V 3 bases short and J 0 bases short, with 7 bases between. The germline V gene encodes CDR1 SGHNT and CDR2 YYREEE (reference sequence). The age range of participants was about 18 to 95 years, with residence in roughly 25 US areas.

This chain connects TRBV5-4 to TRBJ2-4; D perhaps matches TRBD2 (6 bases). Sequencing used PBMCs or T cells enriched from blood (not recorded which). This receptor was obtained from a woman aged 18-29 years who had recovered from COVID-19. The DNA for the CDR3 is TGTGCCAGCAGCTCGGGACTAGCCAAAAACATTCAGTACTTC. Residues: CASSSGLAKNIQYF.